This is a list of T cell receptor beta chains from one sample in a study of cytomegalovirus exposure and HLA in healthy donors. The protocol was immunoSEQ multiplex PCR, while the TCRdb copy is restricted to in-frame clones and leaves out a portion. The sample shows around 150,000 clones, roughly three fifths of them seen only once. The sequenced sample was PBMCs. The receptors were gathered from a woman between 55 and 75 years old in good health and CMV-seronegative. The CDR3 runs from the conserved cysteine through the conserved F or W. A D gene is named only where the DNA matches it firmly. Size tells how often a clone was seen (once, few, many) or the class of an expanded clone, and some rows leave it out.

>TRBD2|.|TRBV13|TRBJ2-3
CASSRPGLAASDTQYF
TGTGCCAGCAGTCGTCCGGGACTAGCGGCTTCAGATACGCAGTATTTT
>.|.|TRBV18|TRBJ2-7
CASSPGTGVEQYF
TGTGCCAGCTCACCAGGGACGGGGGTCGAGCAGTACTTC
>TRBD2|.|TRBV2|TRBJ2-1
CASRVLAGPHNEQFF
TGTGCCAGCAGGGTCCTAGCGGGACCGCACAATGAGCAGTTCTTC
>.|.|TRBV6-1|TRBJ1-5
CASSEGLGAQPQHF
TGTGCCAGCAGTGAAGGTCTGGGAGCCCAGCCCCAGCATTTT
>TRBD1|.|TRBV15|TRBJ2-7
CATSRDGQGNYEQYF
TGTGCCACCAGCAGAGATGGACAGGGAAATTACGAGCAGTACTTC
>.|.|TRBV5-1|TRBJ2-3
CASRHFSGRDTDTQYF
TGCGCCAGCAGACATTTCTCGGGCAGGGACACAGATACGCAGTATTTT
>.|.|TRBV6-1|TRBJ2-3
CATMMGQQYF
TGTGCCACCATGATGGGGCAGCAGTATTTT
>TRBD1|.|TRBV5-8|TRBJ1-4
CASSAGTGNGGEKLFF
TGTGCCAGCAGCGCCGGGACAGGAAATGGGGGTGAAAAACTGTTTTTT
>TRBD2|.|TRBV2|TRBJ2-1
CASSGSKRGGSVEQFF
TGTGCCAGCAGTGGAAGCAAGCGGGGGGGCTCGGTTGAGCAGTTCTTC
>TRBD1|once|TRBV11-2|TRBJ2-1
CASSLGRDRGFF
TGTGCCAGCAGCTTAGGCCGGGACAGGGGGTTCTTC
>TRBD1|.|TRBV28|TRBJ1-2
CASSLIGGQGSMFF
TGTGCCAGCAGCCTTATAGGGGGACAGGGCTCGATGTTCTTC
>TRBD1|.|TRBV6-1|TRBJ1-3
CASGGQGAGNTIYF
TGTGCCAGCGGTGGACAGGGGGCTGGAAACACCATATATTTT
>.|.|TRBV7-9|TRBJ2-5
CSSSLVLVLEGETQYF
TGTTCCAGCAGCTTAGTCTTGGTTTTGGAGGGAGAGACCCAGTACTTC
>.|.|TRBV9|TRBJ1-2
CASSDRLYGYTF
TGTGCCAGCAGCGACAGGCTCTATGGCTACACCTTC
>TRBD2|.|TRBV18|TRBJ2-7
CASSPVAGRDSYEQYF
TGTGCCAGCTCACCCGTAGCGGGCCGGGATTCCTACGAGCAGTACTTC
>.|once|TRBV27|TRBJ2-1
CASSPPMGRAPFAKFF
TGTGCCAGCAGCCCTCCGATGGGCAGGGCCCCCTTCGCGAAGTTCTTC
>TRBD2|few|TRBV14|TRBJ2-1
CASSQARGGVSEQFF
TGTGCCAGCAGCCAGGCACGCGGGGGGGTGAGTGAGCAGTTCTTC